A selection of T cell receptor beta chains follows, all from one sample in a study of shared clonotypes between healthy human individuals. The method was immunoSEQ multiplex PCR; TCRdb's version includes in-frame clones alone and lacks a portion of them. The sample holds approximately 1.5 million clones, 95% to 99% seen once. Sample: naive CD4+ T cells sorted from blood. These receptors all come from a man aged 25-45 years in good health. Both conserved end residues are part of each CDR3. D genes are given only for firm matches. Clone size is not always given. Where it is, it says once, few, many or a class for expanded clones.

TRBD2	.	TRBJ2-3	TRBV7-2	TGTGCCAGCAGCCCGACTAGCGGGTCAGATACGCAGTATTTT	CASSPTSGSDTQYF
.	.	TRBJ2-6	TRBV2	TGTGCCAGCAGGCTCACCTCTGGGGCCAACGTCCTGACTTTC	CASRLTSGANVLTF
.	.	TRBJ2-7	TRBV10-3	TGTGCCATCAGTGAGTCAAGGGGAACCCTATCCTACGAGCAGTACTTC	CAISESRGTLSYEQYF
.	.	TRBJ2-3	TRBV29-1	TGCAGCGCGGGGACCCCTGCCGATACGCAGTATTTT	CSAGTPADTQYF
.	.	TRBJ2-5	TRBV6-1	TGTGCCAGCATCCGGGAGACCCAGTACTTC	CASIRETQYF
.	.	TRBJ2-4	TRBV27	TGTGCCAGCAGTGCCGATACAGGAATAGCCAAAAACATTCAGTACTTC	CASSADTGIAKNIQYF
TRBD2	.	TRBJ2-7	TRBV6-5	TGTGCCACCCTAGTGAGCCGGGGGGATTACGAGCAGTACTTC	CATLVSRGDYEQYF
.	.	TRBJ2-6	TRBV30	TGTGCCTGGACCTTAAAAGGGGCCAACGTCCTGACTTTC	CAWTLKGANVLTF
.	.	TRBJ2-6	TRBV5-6	TGTGCCAGCAGCTTAACAGGGGCCAACGTCCTGACTTTC	CASSLTGANVLTF
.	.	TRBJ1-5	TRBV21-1	TGTGCCAGCAGCAAAGCGCATGAGGAGGCCAATCAGCCCCAGCATTTT	CASSKAHEEANQPQHF
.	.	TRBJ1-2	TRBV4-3	TGCGCCAGCAGCCAAGATATAGGACGACTCTCCTTAGGAGGCTACACCTTC	CASSQDIGRLSLGGYTF
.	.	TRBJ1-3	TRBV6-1	TGTGCCAGCAGTGAAATTCGGAGAGGGATGGCATATTTT	CASSEIRRGMAYF
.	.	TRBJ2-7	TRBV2	TGTGCGGTCTCGGGACAAAGCTCCTACGAGCAGTACTTC	CAVSGQSSYEQYF
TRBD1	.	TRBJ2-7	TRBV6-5	TGTGCCAGCAGTAGCGACAGGGGACGGGAGCAGTACTTC	CASSSDRGREQYF
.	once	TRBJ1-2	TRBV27	TGTGCCAGCAGTGCCAACGTCGGAACATTCTATGGCTACACCTTC	CASSANVGTFYGYTF
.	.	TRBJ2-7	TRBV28	TGTGCCAGCAGCCTAAAGTTCTACGAGCAGTACTTC	CASSLKFYEQYF
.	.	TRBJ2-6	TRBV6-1	TGTGCCAGCAGTGAATTAAGGGGAGCGTACTACTCTGGGGCCAACGTCCTGACTTTC	CASSELRGAYYSGANVLTF
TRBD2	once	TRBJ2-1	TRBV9	TGTGCCAGCAGCGCCCCGGGGACTAGTCTTGGTGAGCAGTTCTTC	CASSAPGTSLGEQFF
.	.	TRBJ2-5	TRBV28	TGTGCCAGCAGCTCGCCCTATGCGGGGCAAGAGACCCAGTACTTC	CASSSPYAGQETQYF
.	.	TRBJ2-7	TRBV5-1	TGCGCCAGCAGCCTAGACGGCTCCTACGAGCAGTACTTC	CASSLDGSYEQYF
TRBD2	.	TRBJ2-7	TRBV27	TGTGCCAGCAGTTTACGGGAGGGCCGTTTCTACGAGCAGTACTTC	CASSLREGRFYEQYF
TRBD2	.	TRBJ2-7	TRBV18	TGTGCCAGCTCACGCACTAGCGACCCTCTCGAGCAGTACTTC	CASSRTSDPLEQYF
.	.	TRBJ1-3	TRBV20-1	TGCAGTGCTAGAGTCGGAAACACCATATATTTT	CSARVGNTIYF
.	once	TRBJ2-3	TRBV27	TGTGCCAGCAGTTTTGGCGGCTCTGGCACAGATACGCAGTATTTT	CASSFGGSGTDTQYF
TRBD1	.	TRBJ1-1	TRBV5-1	TGCGCCAGCCACTACACGCACGCCACCTGGACAGGGGGCACTGAAGCTTTCTTT	CASHYTHATWTGGTEAFF